The clone carrying this TCR beta chain has a single count. What it binds is not known. The sample comes from a study of long-term antiretroviral therapy in people with HIV. General study points: Drawn between the mid-2000s and the late 2010s, the blood was possibly obtained under older ART regimens.

Germline trimming cut 8 bases from V and 0 bases from J; bases unmatched to any gene: 6. CDR3 size: 14 residues. Germline CDR1 reads SNHLY; CDR2 reads FYNNEI. At survey level, the immunoSEQ assay was run in its v3.0 version. Produced via immunoSEQ multiplex PCR; TCRdb's table is partial and in-frame only. The table has tens of thousands of clones, roughly 84% seen once; the top ten hold roughly 9%. Sequenced here: unsorted PBMCs, sampled about 5 years after starting antiretroviral therapy. The TCR sequence derives from a man between 35 and 55 years old with HIV. This chain uses TRBV2 with TRBJ2-5; TRBD1 matches 7 bases. CDR3 DNA: TGTGCCAGCGGGGGACAGACGTACCAAGAGACCCAGTACTTC. This gives the protein CASGGQTYQETQYF.